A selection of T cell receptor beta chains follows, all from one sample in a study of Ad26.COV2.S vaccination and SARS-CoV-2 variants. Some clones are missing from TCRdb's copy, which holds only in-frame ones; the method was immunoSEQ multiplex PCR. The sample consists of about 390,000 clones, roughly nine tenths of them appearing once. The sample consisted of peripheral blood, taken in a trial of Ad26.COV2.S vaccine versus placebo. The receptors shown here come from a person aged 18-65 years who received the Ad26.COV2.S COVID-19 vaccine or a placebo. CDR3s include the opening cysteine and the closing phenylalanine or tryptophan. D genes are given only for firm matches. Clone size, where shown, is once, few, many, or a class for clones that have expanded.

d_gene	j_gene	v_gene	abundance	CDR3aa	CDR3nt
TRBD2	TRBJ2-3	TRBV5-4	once	CASSSKRGSTDTQYF	TGTGCCAGCAGCTCGAAGCGGGGCAGCACAGATACGCAGTATTTT
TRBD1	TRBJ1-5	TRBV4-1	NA	CASSQGAGGDQPQHF	TGCGCCAGCAGCCAAGGGGCAGGGGGCGATCAGCCCCAGCATTTT
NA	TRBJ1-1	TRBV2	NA	CASSPESPYTEAFF	TGTGCCAGCAGCCCGGAATCGCCGTACACTGAAGCTTTCTTT
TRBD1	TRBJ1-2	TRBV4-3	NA	CASSQGPGRGPFEYGYTF	TGCGCCAGCAGCCAAGGTCCCGGCAGGGGGCCGTTTGAGTATGGCTACACCTTC
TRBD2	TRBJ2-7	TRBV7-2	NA	CASSLIRLAGAHEQYF	TGTGCCAGCAGCTTAATTCGGCTAGCGGGGGCCCACGAGCAGTACTTC
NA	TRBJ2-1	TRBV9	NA	CASSVGSLSYNEQFF	TGTGCCAGCAGCGTAGGTTCTCTCTCCTACAATGAGCAGTTCTTC
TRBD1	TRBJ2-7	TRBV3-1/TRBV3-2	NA	CASSLAGGSYEQYF	TGTGCCAGCAGCCTAGCAGGGGGCTCCTACGAGCAGTACTTC
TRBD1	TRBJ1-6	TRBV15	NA	CATSRDRGGSPLHF	TGTGCCACCAGCAGGGACAGGGGAGGATCACCCCTCCACTTT
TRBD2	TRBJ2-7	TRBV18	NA	CASAFGGGTYEQYF	TGTGCCAGCGCCTTTGGGGGGGGGACCTACGAGCAGTACTTC
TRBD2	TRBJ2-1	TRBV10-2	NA	CASTSLAGAGNEQFF	TGCGCCAGCACCTCTTTAGCGGGGGCTGGGAATGAGCAGTTCTTC
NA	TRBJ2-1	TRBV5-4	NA	CASKGGFEGEQFF	TGTGCCAGCAAGGGGGGGTTTGAAGGTGAGCAGTTCTTC
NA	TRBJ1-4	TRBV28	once	CASTQGWGSNEKLFF	TGTGCCAGCACCCAGGGTTGGGGGAGTAATGAAAAACTGTTTTTT
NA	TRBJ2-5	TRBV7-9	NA	CASSSSLVFGETQYF	TGTGCCAGCAGTTCTAGCTTGGTTTTTGGGGAGACCCAGTACTTC
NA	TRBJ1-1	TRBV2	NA	CASNAALMNTEAFF	TGTGCCAGCAATGCAGCCCTCATGAACACTGAAGCTTTCTTT
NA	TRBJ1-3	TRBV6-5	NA	CASRRDTDSGNTIYF	TGTGCCAGCAGAAGGGACACTGACTCTGGAAACACCATATATTTT
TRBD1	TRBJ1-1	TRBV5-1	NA	CASSIGPQGGNTEAFF	TGCGCCAGCAGCATAGGGCCCCAGGGGGGGAACACTGAAGCTTTCTTT
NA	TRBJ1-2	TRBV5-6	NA	CASSLGTAIIYGYTF	TGTGCCAGCAGCCTAGGGACCGCCATCATCTATGGCTACACCTTC
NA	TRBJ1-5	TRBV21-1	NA	CASSKDGGGWNQPQHF	TGTGCCAGCAGCAAAGATGGGGGAGGTTGGAATCAGCCCCAGCATTTT
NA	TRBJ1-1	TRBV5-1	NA	CASSLNPGREGDTEAFF	TGCGCCAGCAGCTTAAATCCGGGCAGGGAAGGGGACACTGAAGCTTTCTTT
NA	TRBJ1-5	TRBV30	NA	CAWSVGGQTPQPQHF	TGTGCCTGGAGTGTAGGGGGACAAACTCCTCAGCCCCAGCATTTT
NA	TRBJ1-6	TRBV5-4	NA	CASSLDSLNSPLHF	TGTGCCAGCAGCCTGGACAGCCTAAATTCACCCCTCCACTTT
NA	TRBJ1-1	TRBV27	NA	CASRRTAVNTEAFF	TGTGCCAGCAGAAGGACGGCGGTGAACACTGAAGCTTTCTTT
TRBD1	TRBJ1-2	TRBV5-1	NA	CASSLSQGGYYGYTF	TGCGCCAGCAGCTTGTCACAGGGGGGCTACTATGGCTACACCTTC
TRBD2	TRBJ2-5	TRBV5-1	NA	CANLTSGGAQYF	TGCGCCAACCTTACTAGCGGGGGGGCCCAGTACTTC